This is a list of T cell receptor beta chains from one sample in a study of blood T cell repertoires in COVID-19. Libraries were prepared by immunoSEQ multiplex PCR; TCRdb keeps only in-frame clonotypes and omits some of them. This table has roughly 300,000 clones, 70% to 90% appearing once. The specimen sequenced was peripheral blood. These receptors all stem from a man younger than 35 with active or convalescent COVID-19. Each CDR3 is given with its conserved first and last residue. Fields, in order: J gene, V gene, CDR3 protein.

>TRBJ2-5|TRBV18
CASSTGQGRSETQYF
>TRBJ1-1|TRBV12-3/TRBV12-4
CASSFNLNTEAFF
>TRBJ1-4|TRBV28
CASRSQEFANEKLFF
>TRBJ2-7|TRBV6-2/TRBV6-3
CASSRTGGVYEQYF
>TRBJ1-1|TRBV3-1/TRBV3-2
CASSQERPGGAFF
>TRBJ2-1|TRBV2
CASNSYNEQFF
>TRBJ2-2|TRBV3-1/TRBV3-2
CASSQSGLAGGRKTGELFF
>TRBJ1-1|TRBV2
CASSERWTGAEAFF
>TRBJ2-1|TRBV5-1
CASSATSGGARDEQFF
>TRBJ2-3|TRBV24-1
CATSDSGGAGGGTDTQYF
>TRBJ1-6|TRBV19
CASSIDPRGLSPLHF
>TRBJ1-6|TRBV19
CASSSGTWNSPLHF
>TRBJ2-4|TRBV15
CATSRDTGELAKNIQYF
>TRBJ2-3|TRBV10-1
CASSDEVRDTQYF
>TRBJ1-6|TRBV27
CASSRDSTDIRNSPLHF
>TRBJ1-2|TRBV4-1
CASSQVRTGDLYGYTF
>TRBJ1-5|TRBV10-3
CAISGSTGGFEPQHF
>TRBJ2-3|TRBV10-1
CANRDRGQYTQYF
>TRBJ2-5|TRBV11-2
CASSLGATRETQYF
>TRBJ2-1|TRBV5-1
CASRVGVGGARNEQFF
>TRBJ2-5|TRBV9
CASSVAASGGQETQYF
>TRBJ1-3|TRBV12-3/TRBV12-4
CASGVGQGARLVF
>TRBJ2-7|TRBV7-2
CASSEDGYEQYF
>TRBJ1-3|TRBV6-6
CASSYLRSSGNTIYF
>TRBJ1-6|TRBV7-9
CASSLGAPLHF
>TRBJ2-7|TRBV2
CASRGPGQGFYEQYF
>TRBJ2-7|TRBV4-1
CASSQERDRPSYEQYF
>TRBJ1-3|TRBV9
CASSVGLLGNTIYF
>TRBJ2-6|TRBV4-3
CASSQYGDSGANVLTF
>TRBJ2-7|TRBV7-2
CASSLGTQGPLYYEQYF
>TRBJ2-3|TRBV24-1
CATSETGTRRVYF
>TRBJ2-7|TRBV7-9
CASSPRDRSAYEQYF
>TRBJ1-5|TRBV6-6
CASSNSQWPSNQPQHF
>TRBJ1-2|TRBV27
CASSQRDTNYGYTF
>TRBJ1-4|TRBV6-6
CASSYSGGFNEKLFF
>TRBJ2-7|TRBV4-3
CASSQTARLAGPPNAYEQYF
>TRBJ1-4|TRBV6-5
CASRSQGPEKLFF
>TRBJ1-1|TRBV21-1
CASRRLYTPDRNTEAFF
>TRBJ1-4|TRBV7-3
CANPREEGGGDEKLFF
>TRBJ1-1|TRBV9
CASSPPRGQGLNTEAFF
>TRBJ1-2|TRBV19
CASSGLQGAMGYGYTF
>TRBJ1-3|TRBV10-3
CAISESAGGGNTIYF
>TRBJ1-4|TRBV7-9
CASSSPGLPEKLFF
>TRBJ1-4|TRBV6-5
CASSSGQGINEKLFF
>TRBJ1-1|TRBV12-5
CASGLAGGVRTEAFF
>TRBJ2-1|TRBV7-9
CASSLTSGGRNEQFF
>TRBJ1-1|TRBV9
CASSGTGQIKAFF
>TRBJ2-7|TRBV3-1/TRBV3-2
CASSQDSFREQYF
>TRBJ2-7|TRBV19
CASSFASGANYEQYF
>TRBJ2-3|TRBV29-1
CSVRTSGGSDTQYF
>TRBJ2-7|TRBV5-6
CASSETQGYSYEQYF
>TRBJ2-3|TRBV7-2
CASSPPGLQYHTQYF
>TRBJ1-3|TRBV19
CASSILRGLGNTIYF
>TRBJ1-2|TRBV3-1/TRBV3-2
CASSHRQGANGYTF
>TRBJ1-1|TRBV2
CASKINRDWDTEAFF
>TRBJ2-2|TRBV6-2/TRBV6-3
CASSYSLGEHTGELFF
>TRBJ1-6|TRBV5-6
CASSAIGWRPSYNSPLHF
>TRBJ1-4|TRBV3-1/TRBV3-2
CASSQDNGQAPATNEKLFF
>TRBJ2-7|TRBV5-6
CASSLAPSGRSSEQYF
>TRBJ2-1|TRBV19
CASSTLSGESYNEQFF